This T cell receptor (beta chain) was recovered during a study of metastatic and nonmetastatic thyroid tumors. Study in general: Repertoires from blood and tumor or nodule tissue of malignant and benign thyroid patients were compared.

V was clipped by 2 bases and J by 5 bases, with 12 bases between them. CDR1 is MNHNY, CDR2 SVGAGI, per germline (reference sequence). CDR3 size: 14 residues. None of the patients had undergone any treatment ahead of thyroid surgery. Per the study methods: The authors used CDR3 differences across clinicopathological groups to build a distant-metastasis classifier for papillary thyroid cancer. TCRdb reanalyzed the PCR reads via MiXCR. The V and J calls and clone size come from TCRdb's table, not from the authors' own analysis. Of some 20,000 clones listed, less than 25% are singletons. A few counts support this clone. Its antigen is unknown. Study conclusions and caveats: Malignant tumors reportedly showed significantly higher TCR beta diversity than benign nodules in both blood and tumor.

The chain couples TRBV6-6 to TRBJ1-1; a weak D match, TRBD1 (6 bases). The source is a female donor with papillary thyroid cancer or a benign thyroid nodule (not recorded which). Some clones in this sample may be carry-over from other donors' samples. Source material: tumor tissue. The CDR3 is CASSYRGGRTEAFF. CDR3 DNA: TGTGCCAGCAGTTACCGGGGGGGCAGGACTGAAGCTTTCTTT.